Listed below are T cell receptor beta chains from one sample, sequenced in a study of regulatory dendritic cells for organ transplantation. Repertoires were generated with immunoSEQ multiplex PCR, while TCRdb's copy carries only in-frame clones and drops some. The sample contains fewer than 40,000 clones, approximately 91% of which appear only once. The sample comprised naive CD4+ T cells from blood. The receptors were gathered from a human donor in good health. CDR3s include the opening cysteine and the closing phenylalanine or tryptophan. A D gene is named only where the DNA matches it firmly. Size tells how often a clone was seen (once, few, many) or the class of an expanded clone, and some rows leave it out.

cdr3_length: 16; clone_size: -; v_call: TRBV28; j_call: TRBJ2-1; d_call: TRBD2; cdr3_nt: TGTGCCAGCAGTTTATTGACTAGCGGTTCCTACAATGAGCAGTTCTTC; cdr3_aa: CASSLLTSGSYNEQFF
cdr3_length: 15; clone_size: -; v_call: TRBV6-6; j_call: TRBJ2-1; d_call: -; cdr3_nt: TGTGCCAGCAGATTAATGGCGGGTGCCTTCAGTGAGCAGTTCTTC; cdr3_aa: CASRLMAGAFSEQFF
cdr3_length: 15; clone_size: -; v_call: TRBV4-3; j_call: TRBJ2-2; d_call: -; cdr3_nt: TGCGCCAGCAGCCAAGGTGTTGGTTTCACCGGGGAGCTGTTTTTT; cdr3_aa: CASSQGVGFTGELFF
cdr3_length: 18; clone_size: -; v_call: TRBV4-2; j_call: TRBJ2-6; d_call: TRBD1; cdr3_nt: TGTGCCAGCAGCCTCCGGGACAGGGCTTTCTCTGGGGCCAACGTCCTGACTTTC; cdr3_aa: CASSLRDRAFSGANVLTF
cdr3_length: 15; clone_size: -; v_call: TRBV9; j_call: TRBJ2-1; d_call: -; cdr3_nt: TGTGCCAGCAGCGTAGACGGGAGCGGTGGGAATGAGCAGTTCTTC; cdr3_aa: CASSVDGSGGNEQFF
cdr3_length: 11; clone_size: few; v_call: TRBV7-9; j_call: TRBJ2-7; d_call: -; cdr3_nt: TGTGCCAGCAGCACGAGAGACGAGCAGTACTTC; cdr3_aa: CASSTRDEQYF
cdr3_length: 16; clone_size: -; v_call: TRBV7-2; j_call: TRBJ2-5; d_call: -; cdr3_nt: TGTGCCAGCAGCTTAGTGTGGGCGGCGGACCAGGAGACCCAGTACTTC; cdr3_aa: CASSLVWAADQETQYF
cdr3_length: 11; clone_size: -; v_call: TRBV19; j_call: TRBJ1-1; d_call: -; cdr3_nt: TGTGCCAGTAGCCTGTACACTGAAGCTTTCTTT; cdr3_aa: CASSLYTEAFF
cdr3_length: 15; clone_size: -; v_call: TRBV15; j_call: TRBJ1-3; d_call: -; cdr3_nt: TGTGCCACCAGCCCACGGACGGCCTCTGGAAACACCATATATTTT; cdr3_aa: CATSPRTASGNTIYF
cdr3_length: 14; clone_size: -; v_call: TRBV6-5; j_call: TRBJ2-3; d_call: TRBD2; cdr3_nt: TGTGCCAGCAGCGGACTAGCGGCGACAGATACGCAGTATTTT; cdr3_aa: CASSGLAATDTQYF
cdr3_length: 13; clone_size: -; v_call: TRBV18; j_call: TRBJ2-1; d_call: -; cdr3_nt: TGTGCCAGCTCACCAGGGGTTGTCAATGAGCAGTTCTTC; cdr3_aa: CASSPGVVNEQFF
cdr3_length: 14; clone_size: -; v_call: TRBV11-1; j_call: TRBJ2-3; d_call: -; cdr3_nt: TGTGCCAGCAGCCCATTGCTCCGCGGGGATACGCAGTATTTT; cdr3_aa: CASSPLLRGDTQYF
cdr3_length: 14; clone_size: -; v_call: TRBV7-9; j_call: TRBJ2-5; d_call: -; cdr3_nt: TGTGCCAGCAGCTTAGCGCGGGGTGGGGAGACCCAGTACTTC; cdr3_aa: CASSLARGGETQYF
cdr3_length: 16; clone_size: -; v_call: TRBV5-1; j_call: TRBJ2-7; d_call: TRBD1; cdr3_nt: TGCGCCAGCAGCGCCACTACCGGGACAGGCCTGCTCGAGCAGTACTTC; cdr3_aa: CASSATTGTGLLEQYF
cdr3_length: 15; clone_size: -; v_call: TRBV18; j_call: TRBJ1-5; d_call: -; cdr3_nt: TGTGCCAGCTCACCATTGAACCAGGGTGATCAGCCCCAGCATTTT; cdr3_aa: CASSPLNQGDQPQHF
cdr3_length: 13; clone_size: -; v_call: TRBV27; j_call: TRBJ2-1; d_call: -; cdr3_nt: TGTGCCAGCAGTTTTTACGTGGGGAATGAGCAGTTCTTC; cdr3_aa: CASSFYVGNEQFF
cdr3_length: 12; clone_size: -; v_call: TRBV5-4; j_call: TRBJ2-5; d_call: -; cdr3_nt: TGTGCCAGCAGCCCTAATCGGGAGACCCAGTACTTC; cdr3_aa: CASSPNRETQYF
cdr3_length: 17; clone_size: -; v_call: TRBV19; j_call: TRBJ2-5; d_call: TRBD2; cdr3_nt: TGTGCCAGTAGTGCCCGGACTAGCGGGGGGGCCGTGGAGACCCAGTACTTC; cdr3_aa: CASSARTSGGAVETQYF
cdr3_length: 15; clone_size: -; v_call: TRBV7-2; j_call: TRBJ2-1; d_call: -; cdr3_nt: TGTGCCAGCAGCTTAATAACGGGGGCAGGCAATGAGCAGTTCTTC; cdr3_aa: CASSLITGAGNEQFF
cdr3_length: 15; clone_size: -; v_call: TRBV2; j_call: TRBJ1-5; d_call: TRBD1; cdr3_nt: TGTGCCAGCAGGTCAGGGGGCGCGTCTGGTCAGCCCCAGCATTTT; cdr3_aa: CASRSGGASGQPQHF
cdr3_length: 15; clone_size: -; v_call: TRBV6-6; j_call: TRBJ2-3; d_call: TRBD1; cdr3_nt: TGTGCCAGCAGCTGGACAGGGGATAGCACAGATACGCAGTATTTT; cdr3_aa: CASSWTGDSTDTQYF
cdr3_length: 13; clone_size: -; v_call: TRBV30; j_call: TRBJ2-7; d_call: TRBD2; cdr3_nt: TGTGCCTGGAACGCGGGAGTTTCCAACGAGCAGTACTTC; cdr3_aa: CAWNAGVSNEQYF
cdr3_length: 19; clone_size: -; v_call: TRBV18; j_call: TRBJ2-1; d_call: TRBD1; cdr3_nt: TGTGCCAGCTCTCGATTTATTTCCGGCGGGACAGGGACCTACAATGAGCAGTTCTTC; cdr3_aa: CASSRFISGGTGTYNEQFF
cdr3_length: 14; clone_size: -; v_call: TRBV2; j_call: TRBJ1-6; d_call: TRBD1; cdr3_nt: TGTGCCAGCAGCGGACAGGGCCTTTTTTCACCCCTCCACTTT; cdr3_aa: CASSGQGLFSPLHF
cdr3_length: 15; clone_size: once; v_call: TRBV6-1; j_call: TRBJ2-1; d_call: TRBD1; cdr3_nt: TGTGCCAGCAGTTTAGCCGGGACAGGGAAGGTTGAGCAGTTCTTC; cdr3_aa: CASSLAGTGKVEQFF
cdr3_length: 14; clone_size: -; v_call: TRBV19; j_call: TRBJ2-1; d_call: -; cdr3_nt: TGTGCCAGTCGATGGGGTCTAGACTACAATGAGCAGTTCTTC; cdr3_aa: CASRWGLDYNEQFF
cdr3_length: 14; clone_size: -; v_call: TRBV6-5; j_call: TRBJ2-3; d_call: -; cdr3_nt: TGTGCCAGCGCTACCTATTCTGCCAGGGATACGCAGTATTTT; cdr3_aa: CASATYSARDTQYF
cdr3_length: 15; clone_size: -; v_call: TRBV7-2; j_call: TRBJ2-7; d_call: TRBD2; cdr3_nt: TGTGCCAGCATCTTGGGGGGGACTGCACGGGGAGAGCAGTACTTC; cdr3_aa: CASILGGTARGEQYF
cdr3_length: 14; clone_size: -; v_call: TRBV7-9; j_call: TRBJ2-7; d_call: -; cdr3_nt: TGTGCCAGCAGCCCGTGGGACCCTGCAAACGAGCAGTACTTC; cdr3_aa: CASSPWDPANEQYF
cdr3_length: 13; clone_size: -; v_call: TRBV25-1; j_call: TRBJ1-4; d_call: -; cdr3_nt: TGTGCCAGCAAAGATCCGGGACGGGAAAAACTGTTTTTT; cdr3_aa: CASKDPGREKLFF
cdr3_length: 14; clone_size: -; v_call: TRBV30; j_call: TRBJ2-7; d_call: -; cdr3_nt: TGTGCCTGGGGGCACGGGGGGCGTTTCTACGAGCAGTACTTC; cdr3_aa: CAWGHGGRFYEQYF
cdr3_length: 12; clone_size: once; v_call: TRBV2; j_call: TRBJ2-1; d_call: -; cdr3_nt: TGTGCCAGCAGTGTAACGACAGTTGAGCAGTTCTTC; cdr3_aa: CASSVTTVEQFF
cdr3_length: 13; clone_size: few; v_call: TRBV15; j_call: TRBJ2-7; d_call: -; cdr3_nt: TGTGCCACCAGCAGAGCGGGGACCTACGAGCAGTACTTC; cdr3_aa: CATSRAGTYEQYF
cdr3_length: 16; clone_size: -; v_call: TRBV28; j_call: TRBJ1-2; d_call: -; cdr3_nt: TGTGCCAGCAGTCTTTTCAACGACAGGTTCCTGTATGGCTACACCTTC; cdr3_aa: CASSLFNDRFLYGYTF
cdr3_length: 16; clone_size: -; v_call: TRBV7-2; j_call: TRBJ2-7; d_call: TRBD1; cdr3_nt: TGTGCCAGCAGCTTCGACGGGACAGGGTGGTTCAAAGAGCAGTACTTC; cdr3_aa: CASSFDGTGWFKEQYF
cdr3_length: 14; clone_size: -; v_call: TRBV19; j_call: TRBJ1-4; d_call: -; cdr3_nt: TGTGCCAGTCGAAAGGGCGCAACTAATGAAAAACTGTTTTTT; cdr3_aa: CASRKGATNEKLFF
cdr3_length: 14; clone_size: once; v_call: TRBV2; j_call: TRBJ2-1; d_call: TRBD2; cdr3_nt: TGTGCCTCCCTCTTGGCTAGCGGGAATGGTGAGCAGTTCTTC; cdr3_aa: CASLLASGNGEQFF
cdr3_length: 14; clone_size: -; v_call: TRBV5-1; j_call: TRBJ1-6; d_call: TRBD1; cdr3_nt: TGCGCCAGCAGACGGACAGGGGGCGATTCACCCCTCCACTTT; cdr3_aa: CASRRTGGDSPLHF
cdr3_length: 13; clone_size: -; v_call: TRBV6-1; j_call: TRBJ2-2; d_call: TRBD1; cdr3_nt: TGTGCCAGCGGGGTGACAGGGGTCGGGGAGCTGTTTTTT; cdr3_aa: CASGVTGVGELFF
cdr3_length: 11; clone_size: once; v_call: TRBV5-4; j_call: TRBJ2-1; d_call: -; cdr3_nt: TGTGCCAGCAGCCGTTCCAGTGAGCAGTTCTTC; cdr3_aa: CASSRSSEQFF
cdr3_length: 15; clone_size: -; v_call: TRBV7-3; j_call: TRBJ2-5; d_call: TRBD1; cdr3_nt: TGTGCCAGCAGCTCCAAGGGGGCAGGTACGGAGACCCAGTACTTC; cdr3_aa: CASSSKGAGTETQYF
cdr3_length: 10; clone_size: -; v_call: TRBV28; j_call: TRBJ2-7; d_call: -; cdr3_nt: TGTGCCAGCAGTACCTACGAGCAGTACTTC; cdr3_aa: CASSTYEQYF
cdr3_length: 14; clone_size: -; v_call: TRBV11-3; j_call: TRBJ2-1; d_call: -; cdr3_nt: TGTGCCAGCAGCTCAGGGGACTCCTGGGGTGAGCAGTTCTTC; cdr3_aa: CASSSGDSWGEQFF
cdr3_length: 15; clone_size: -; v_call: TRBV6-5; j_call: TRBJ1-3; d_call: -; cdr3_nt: TGTGCCAGCAGCTGGACAGCCCGCTCTGGAAACACCATATATTTT; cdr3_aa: CASSWTARSGNTIYF
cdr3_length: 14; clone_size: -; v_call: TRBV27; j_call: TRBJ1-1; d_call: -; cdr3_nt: TGTGCCAGCAGTTTGATGACTCTCGGGTCGGCAGCTTTCTTT; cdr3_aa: CASSLMTLGSAAFF
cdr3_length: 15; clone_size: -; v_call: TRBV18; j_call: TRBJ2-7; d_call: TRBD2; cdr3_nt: TGTGCCAGCTCACCACTAAGCGGGGGGACCTACGAGCAGTACTTC; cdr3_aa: CASSPLSGGTYEQYF